The 5 T cell receptor beta chains listed next were all sequenced from one sample in a study of T cell repertoires in cytomegalovirus infection. No antigen is known for these receptors. TCRdb processed the reads anew with MiXCR; each CDR3 protein has one entry. The repertoire includes around 430,000 distinct CDR3 sequences, under 45% of them detected once, and roughly two fifths sits in the top ten. Sequencing was performed on cultured PBMCs, taken from culture after CMV antigen stimulation. These receptor sequences come from a human donor in good health (CMV status not recorded). Some clones in this sample may be carry-over from other donors' samples.

The chain links TRBV7-2 to TRBJ2-3, with 9 positions matching TRBD2. Germline values: CDR1 SGHTA, CDR2 FQGNSA. The CDR3 covers 17 residues. The V gene end was trimmed by 4 bases and the J gene end by 2 bases; junction bases not matched to a gene: 10. The CDR3 coding sequence is TGTGCCAGCAGCTCTACGTGGGCGGGAGGGCCCACAGATACGCAGTATTTT. It yields the protein CASSSTWAGGPTDTQYF.

The CDR3 DNA is TGCGCCAGCAGCCAAGCCCCACCCGACAGGGGCTACAATGAGCAGTTCTTC. Its protein product is CASSQAPPDRGYNEQFF. The genes are TRBV4-3 and TRBJ2-1, with 8 bases aligning to TRBD1. Germline V gene data show CDR1 as LGHNA and CDR2 as YSLEER. J was trimmed by 3 bases and V by 1 base; bases with no gene match: 8. The CDR3 has 17 residues.

This clonotype was seen more than once but under ten times. This chain connects TRBV6-1 to TRBJ2-7; the match to TRBD2 covers 11 bases. The V gene end was trimmed by 4 bases and the J gene end by 0 bases; junction bases not matched to a gene: 2. This CDR3 region has 15 residues. Germline V gene data show CDR1 as MNHNS and CDR2 as SASEGT. CDR3: CASSGGTSGSYEQYF. DNA for the CDR3: TGTGCCAGCAGTGGTGGGACTAGCGGCTCCTACGAGCAGTACTTC.

This clonotype was counted a few times. The chain recombines TRBV11-2 with TRBJ1-2; D may be TRBD1 (5 bases). The germline CDR1 and CDR2 sequences are SGHAT and FQNNGV. There are 15 residues in the CDR3. Trimming cost V 5 bases and J 6 bases, with 19 bases left between them. The CDR3 region has the DNA TGTGCCAGCAGCCTAGCGCCGGCAGGGAAAAATGGCTACACCTTC. This encodes CASSLAPAGKNGYTF.

The rearrangement links TRBV6-2 or TRBV6-3 to TRBJ1-2; 7 bases map to TRBD1. This CDR3 has 15 residues. In germline, CDR1 is MNHEY, CDR2 SVGEGT. With 0 bases clipped from V and 7 bases from J, the junction kept 8 bases outside the gene matches. The CDR3 region is CASSYSRGGQSGYTF. In nucleotides, the CDR3 is TGTGCCAGCAGTTACTCGCGAGGGGGCCAGAGTGGCTACACCTTC.